This paragraph covers one TCR beta chain sequence. The data belong to a study of PD-1 blockade in classical Hodgkin lymphoma. V lost 0 bases, J lost 4 bases, and 16 bases lay in between. In germline, CDR1 is LNHDA, CDR2 SQIVND (reference sequence). The CDR3 consists of 16 residues. TCRdb's table, derived via immunoSEQ multiplex PCR, lists solely in-frame clones and lacks some. The sample yields approximately 34,000 clones, 65% to 90% seen once. Relapses following autologous stem cell transplantation were seen in all patients, with brentuximab vedotin exposure varying. The TCR was taken from a human donor with classical Hodgkin lymphoma. Material: peripheral blood mononuclear cells (PBMCs), obtained at baseline. The chain combines TRBV19 with TRBJ2-7; the D is unclear. CDR3 DNA sequence: TGTGCCAGTAGTATAGATCTGGCCAGGTTGGGTTACGAGCAGTACTTC. Translation: CASSIDLARLGYEQYF.